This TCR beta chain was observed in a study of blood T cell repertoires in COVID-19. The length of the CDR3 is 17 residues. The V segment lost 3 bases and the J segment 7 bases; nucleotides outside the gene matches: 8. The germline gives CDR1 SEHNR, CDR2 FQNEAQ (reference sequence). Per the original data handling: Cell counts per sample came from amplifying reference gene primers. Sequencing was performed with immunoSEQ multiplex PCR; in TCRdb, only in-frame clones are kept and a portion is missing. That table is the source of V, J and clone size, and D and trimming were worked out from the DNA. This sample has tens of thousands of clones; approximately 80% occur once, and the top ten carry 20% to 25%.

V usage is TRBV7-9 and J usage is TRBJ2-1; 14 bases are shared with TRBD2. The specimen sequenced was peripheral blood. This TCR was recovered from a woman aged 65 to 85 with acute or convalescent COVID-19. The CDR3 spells CASSFSGTSGRGNEQFF. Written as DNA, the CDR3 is TGTGCCAGCAGCTTTTCCGGGACTAGCGGGAGAGGGAATGAGCAGTTCTTC.